This T cell receptor (beta chain) came from a study of CD8+ T cells in alopecia areata. Reverse transcribed after extraction, RNA yielded cDNA as the sequencing template. Profiling relied on immunoSEQ multiplex PCR, and the TCRdb table lists in-frame clones only, not all of them. The repertoire holds thousands of clones, with 71% as singletons. Germline CDR1 SNHLY, CDR2 FYNNEI. Trimming cost V 3 bases and J 9 bases, with 15 bases left between them. This CDR3 contains 14 residues. The sample's treatment: oral pan-JAK inhibitor, 5-10 mg twice daily. Alopecia areata patients provided lesional scalp punch biopsies and peripheral blood.

Sample: skin, taken at week 24, from a patient treated with tofacitinib. The source is a human donor with alopecia areata. The chain has TRBV2 and TRBJ1-5; D not certain. The CDR3 region is CASSDTGSAGPQHF. CDR3 DNA sequence: TGTGCCAGCAGTGATACGGGGTCGGCGGGGCCCCAGCATTTT.